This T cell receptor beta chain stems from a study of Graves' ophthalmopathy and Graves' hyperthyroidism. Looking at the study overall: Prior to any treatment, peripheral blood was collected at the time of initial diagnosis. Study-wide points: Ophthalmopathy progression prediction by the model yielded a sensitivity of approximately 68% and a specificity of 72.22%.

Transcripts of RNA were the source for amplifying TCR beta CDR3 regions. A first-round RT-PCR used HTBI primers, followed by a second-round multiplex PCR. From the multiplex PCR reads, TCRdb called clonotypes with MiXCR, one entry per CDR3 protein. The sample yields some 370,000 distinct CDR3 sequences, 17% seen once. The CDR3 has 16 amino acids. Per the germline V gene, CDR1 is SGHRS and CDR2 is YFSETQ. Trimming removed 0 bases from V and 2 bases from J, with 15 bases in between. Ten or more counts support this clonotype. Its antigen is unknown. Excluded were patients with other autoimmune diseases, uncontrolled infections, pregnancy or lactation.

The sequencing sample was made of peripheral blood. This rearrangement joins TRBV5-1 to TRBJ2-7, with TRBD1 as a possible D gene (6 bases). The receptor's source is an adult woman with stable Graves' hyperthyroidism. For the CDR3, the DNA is TGCGCCAGCAGCTTGGCGGACAGATTAGACACCTACGAGCAGTACTTC. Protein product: CASSLADRLDTYEQYF.